The rows below give T cell receptor beta chains drawn from one sample of a study of blood T cell repertoires in COVID-19. The table came from immunoSEQ multiplex PCR; TCRdb's copy has only in-frame clones and leaves some out. The repertoire holds roughly 160,000 clones, around 86% seen once, with roughly 0.53% in the top ten. The sample consisted of peripheral blood. These receptors were collected from a man aged 55 to 70 with COVID-19, enrolled during active disease. Both conserved end residues are part of each CDR3. Only some rows state a clone size, as once, few, many or a class for expanded clones.

TRBV19	NA	CASSNPSGGRTEAFF
TRBV19	NA	CASSIQGSSEKLFF
TRBV28	NA	CASSLSGSTNEKLFF
TRBV7-9	NA	CASSQGSSGIEGYTF
TRBV5-5	once	CASSRSGTSNEKLFF
TRBV7-2	NA	CASSLVMANTEAFF
TRBV19	NA	CASSARGTGESVSQYF
TRBV24-1	NA	CATSDPQGGNQPQHF
TRBV24-1	NA	CATQGTPGDEQYF
TRBV18	NA	CASSPLVVSSGANVLTF
TRBV6-5	NA	CASSIHRVSNEKLFF
TRBV6-2/TRBV6-3	NA	CASSSHRVFTQPQHF
TRBV25-1	NA	CASRGGDRGINGYTF
TRBV18	NA	CASSQAPAGEQYF
TRBV16	NA	CASSLQPSSGNTIYF
TRBV3-1/TRBV3-2	NA	CASSQEGLAGGSYNEQFF
TRBV29-1	NA	CSVEIPGVSYEQYF
TRBV6-2/TRBV6-3	NA	CASSFEVGNTIYF
TRBV19	NA	CATNPLLGTGGPRGSGGNGYTF
TRBV27	NA	CASSLTAGTPGTEAFF
TRBV28	NA	CASGDSVGETQYF
TRBV30	NA	CAWSLAGASSPLHF
TRBV7-2	NA	CASSWGQQETQYF
TRBV27	NA	CASSLNPFSDTGELFF
TRBV18	NA	CASGGEGASYEQYF
TRBV11-3	NA	CASSTQGQGHHEQYF
TRBV18	once	CASSPQGNNEQFF
TRBV5-4	NA	CASSPPAGSGRPGELFF
TRBV18	NA	CASSPPGTGTEAFF
TRBV7-8	NA	CASSETQNTEAFF
TRBV11-2	NA	CASSLDQGAYNEQFF
TRBV6-1	NA	CASSQQDRGVRAFF
TRBV14	NA	CASSQTRGQYNIQYF
TRBV5-1	NA	CASSLAGTDTEAFF
TRBV5-4	NA	CASSLGTGGGNQPQHF
TRBV9	NA	CASSVATMTAQEAFF
TRBV2	NA	CASRTAYQETQYF
TRBV3-1/TRBV3-2	NA	CASSHSGQRSYEQYF
TRBV11-3	NA	CASSNPSGRDTDTQYF
TRBV9	NA	CASSSQTGRSGNTIYF
TRBV6-5	NA	CASSYTNHRGQGYTF
TRBV6-5	few	CATSRDSNSPLHF
TRBV5-7	NA	CASSLTGTANYGYTF
TRBV2	NA	CASSGTGAMNTEAFF
TRBV7-3	NA	CASSFSTANTEAFF
TRBV7-2	NA	CASSQDRDYGYTF
TRBV19	NA	CASRAQGISSPLHF
TRBV7-3	NA	CASSLNVGTNTEAFF
TRBV18	NA	CASSPQPGNTEAFF
TRBV4-2	NA	CASSQKLSLQGGADTQYF
TRBV2	NA	CASINPGTGNTIYF